These 18 T cell receptor beta chains were sequenced from one sample in a study of human T cells and chemical hapten exposure. TCRdb redid the calling of the RACE reads with MiXCR, one entry per CDR3 protein. The table includes about 82,000 distinct CDR3 sequences, over 10% detected once. Sample time point: patch test 3, about 24 weeks after DPC sensitization. As to treatment: therapeutic diphenylcyclopropenone sensitization with weekly scalp DPC. Sequencing used whole blood, obtained in connection with sensitization to the hapten diphenylcyclopropenone (DPC). The origin of the receptors is a woman between 50 and 59 years old with alopecia areata. Some clones in this sample may be carry-over from other donors' samples.

This clonotype was seen repeatedly, ten times or more. This sequence joins TRBV27 and TRBJ1-1, with no clear D. This CDR3 is 14 amino acids long. Deletions cut 2 bases from V and 9 bases from J, with 16 bases between. Germline loops: CDR1 MNHEY, CDR2 SMNVEV (reference sequence). The CDR3 DNA reads as TGTGCCAGCAGTTTAGGTTGGAGCAATGCCCAAGCTTTCTTT. Protein sequence: CASSLGWSNAQAFF.

J is TRBJ2-3 and V is TRBV29-1, with D unclear. V dropped 3 bases and J dropped 4 bases, with 5 bases sitting between them. The CDR3 is 11 residues long. Germline V gene data show CDR1 as SQVTM and CDR2 as ANQGSEA. CDR3 in amino acids: CSVDHPDTQYF. The CDR3 coding sequence is TGCAGCGTTGATCATCCAGATACGCAGTATTTT.

This clonotype was recorded at least ten times. The chain links TRBV7-9 to TRBJ1-3; D gene unclear. The CDR3 runs to 13 residues. V dropped 5 bases and J dropped 7 bases, with 12 bases sitting between them. CDR1 SEHNR and CDR2 FQNEAQ come from the germline V gene (reference sequence). This CDR3 reads CASSVESPNTIYF. The CDR3 coding sequence is TGTGCCAGCAGCGTAGAAAGTCCGAACACCATATATTTT.

This clonotype appeared many times. V usage is TRBV6-2 or TRBV6-3 and J usage is TRBJ1-5; TRBD1 might be the D (5 bases). Germline CDR1 MNHEY, CDR2 SVGEGT. V lost 6 bases, J lost 3 bases, and 12 bases lay in between. CDR3 length: 14 amino acids. CDR3 residues: CASRPRQHNQPQHF. The CDR3 DNA follows: TGTGCCAGCAGGCCGAGACAGCACAATCAGCCCCAGCATTTT.

This chain connects TRBV7-8 to TRBJ2-4; TRBD1 aligns across 8 bases. This CDR3 has 15 residues. Germline assignment: CDR1 SGHVS and CDR2 FQNEAQ. V trimming: 8 bases; J trimming: 5 bases; junction bases outside the gene matches: 11. DNA of the CDR3: TGTGCCAGCCGTGAAGACAGGGGATCCCAAAACATTCAGTACTTC. Translation: CASREDRGSQNIQYF.

The rearrangement joins TRBV18 to TRBJ2-1, with 9 positions matching TRBD1. The CDR3 spans 16 residues. In germline, CDR1 is KGHSH, CDR2 LQKENI. V trimming: 3 bases; J trimming: 9 bases; junction bases outside the gene matches: 12. CDR3 amino acids: CASSPLKPGQGLEQFF. The CDR3 coding sequence is TGTGCCAGCTCACCGCTCAAACCGGGACAGGGCCTTGAGCAGTTCTTC.

This clonotype was counted ten times or more. V and J are TRBV11-2 and TRBJ2-3; 10 bases are a match to TRBD2. The junction had 7 bases not matched to a gene; V was cut back by 5 bases and J by 5 bases. Germline assignment: CDR1 SGHAT and CDR2 FQNNGV. The CDR3 length is 15 residues. The CDR3 region is CASSRMGLAKDTQYF. CDR3 in DNA: TGTGCCAGCAGCCGGATGGGACTAGCGAAAGATACGCAGTATTTT.

There are a few counts of this clonotype. The rearrangement links TRBV19 to TRBJ1-4, with no clear D. V shed 6 bases and J shed 0 bases, with 5 bases lying between them. This CDR3 region has 13 residues. Germline V gene sequence: CDR1 LNHDA, CDR2 SQIVND (reference sequence). CDR3 bases: TGTGCCAGTAGCTCGGCAACTAATGAAAAACTGTTTTTT. Its translation: CASSSATNEKLFF.

The chain has TRBV11-2 and TRBJ2-5; 14 bases agree with TRBD2. The germline V gene has CDR1 SGHAT and CDR2 FQNNGV. The CDR3 is made up of 14 amino acids. With V trimmed by 5 bases and J by 14 bases, 10 bases remained unmatched. CDR3 residues: CASSGGLAGGLYYF. As DNA, the CDR3 is TGTGCCAGCAGCGGAGGACTAGCGGGAGGCCTCTATTACTTC.

This clonotype occurred many times. This CDR3 is CASSELPAGLQTNTEAFF. CDR3 DNA sequence: TGTGCCAGCAGTGAACTCCCGGCCGGCCTACAGACGAACACTGAAGCTTTCTTT. The V and J genes are TRBV6-1 and TRBJ1-1; no clear D gene. The germline V gene encodes CDR1 MNHNS and CDR2 SASEGT. Trimming took off 2 bases at V and 1 base at J, with 20 bases between the two ends. This CDR3 region has 18 residues.

This clonotype showed up just a few times. J is TRBJ1-2 and V is TRBV10-1; the match to TRBD1 covers 8 bases. The length of the CDR3 is 14 residues. Germline lookup yields CDR1 WNHNN and CDR2 SYGVQD (reference sequence). V lost 6 bases to trimming and J lost 1 base; unmatched junction nucleotides: 4. CDR3 loop: CASSRTGINYGYTF. For the CDR3, the DNA is TGCGCCAGCAGCAGGACAGGGATTAACTATGGCTACACCTTC.

The chain couples TRBV5-1 to TRBJ1-1; weak D call: TRBD1 (6 bases). Trimming shortened V by 3 bases and J by 5 bases, and 14 bases separated the two germline ends. The CDR3 length is 14 residues. CDR1 is SGHRS, CDR2 YFSETQ, per germline. The CDR3 spells CASSSGESGTEAFF. In DNA, the CDR3 is TGCGCCAGCAGCTCAGGGGAGTCAGGGACTGAAGCTTTCTTT.

The chain recombines TRBV7-9 with TRBJ1-1; no reliable D call. V was cut by 1 base and J by 1 base, with 10 bases left in between. The CDR3 is 15 amino acids. In germline, CDR1 is SEHNR, CDR2 FQNEAQ (reference sequence). CDR3 sequence reads: CASSLVAGPNTEAFF. In nucleotides, the CDR3 is TGTGCCAGCAGCTTAGTAGCAGGCCCGAACACTGAAGCTTTCTTT.

This clonotype was observed many times. This chain connects TRBV29-1 to TRBJ1-1, with 10 bases lining up with TRBD1. CDR1 SQVTM and CDR2 ANQGSEA come from the germline V gene. Germline trimming cut 5 bases from V and 3 bases from J; bases unmatched to any gene: 6. This CDR3 spans 14 amino acids. The CDR3 region is CSVIPGQGDTEAFF. CDR3 nucleotides: TGCAGCGTTATCCCAGGACAGGGGGACACTGAAGCTTTCTTT.

The J gene is TRBJ1-3, the V gene TRBV10-3, with TRBD1 matching 7 bases. The CDR3 has 14 amino acids. Germline-derived CDR1 and CDR2 are ENHRY and SYGVKD. The junction had 4 bases not matched to a gene; V was cut back by 8 bases and J by 0 bases. The CDR3 DNA sequence: TGTGCCATCGCAGGGGGGAGCTCTGGAAACACCATATATTTT. This sequence encodes CAIAGGSSGNTIYF.

This clonotype came up many times. The rearrangement uses TRBV20-1 and TRBJ1-2; TRBD1 might be the D (5 bases). From germline, CDR1 is DFQATT and CDR2 SNEGSKA (reference sequence). This CDR3 is built from 9 residues. V was cut by 8 bases and J by 7 bases, with 8 bases left in between. The CDR3 is CSLGVGYTF. The CDR3 nucleotides read TGCAGTTTGGGGGTTGGCTACACCTTC.

This clonotype was detected ten times or more. The chain has TRBV9 and TRBJ2-5, with 8 bases matching TRBD1. This CDR3 region has 14 residues. Trimming at V came to 3 bases and at J to 0 bases, leaving 1 base not matched to a gene. The germline CDR1 and CDR2 sequences are SGDLS and YYNGEE. The CDR3 DNA reads TGTGCCAGCAGCGCGACAGGGGACCAAGAGACCCAGTACTTC. Protein: CASSATGDQETQYF.

The chain recombines TRBV6-4 with TRBJ2-1; TRBD1 might be the D (6 bases). With 7 bases removed from V and 5 bases from J, the gap between germline ends came to 15 bases. Germline V gene sequence: CDR1 MRHNA, CDR2 SNTAGT. The length of the CDR3 is 14 residues. CDR3 sequence: CASISTRQDNEQFF. CDR3 DNA sequence: TGTGCCAGCATTAGCACTCGACAGGACAATGAGCAGTTCTTC.